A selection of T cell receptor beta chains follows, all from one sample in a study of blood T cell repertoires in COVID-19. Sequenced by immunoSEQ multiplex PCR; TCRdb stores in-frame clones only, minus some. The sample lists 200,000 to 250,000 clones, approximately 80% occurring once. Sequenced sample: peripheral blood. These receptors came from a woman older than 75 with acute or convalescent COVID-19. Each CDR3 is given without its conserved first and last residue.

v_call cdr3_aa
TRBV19 ASSIDRSSGNTIY
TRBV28 ASSTPTKPYEQY
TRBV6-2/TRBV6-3 ASSATGRTEAF
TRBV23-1 ASSPWFGTPRDRYNEQF
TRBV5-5 ASSPFGFSGANVLT
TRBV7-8 ASSLAGGRQPQH
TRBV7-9 ASSSPGLSSGNTIY
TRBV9 ASSVATTRNTGELF
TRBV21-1 ASSNPPRPGRNEQF
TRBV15 ATAEGVGQANYGYT
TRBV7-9 ASSSPLNGLAYNEQF
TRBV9 ASSLRLAGGFGILDTQY
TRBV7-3 ASSLIAGETGELF
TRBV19 ASSPQYGTSDPQTQY
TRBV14 ASSQPGSSVTQY
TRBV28 ASSVRLAGGVRTQY
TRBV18 ASSHGLAGSYNEQF
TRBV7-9 ASSPILSTGELF